A single sample gave rise to the 20 T cell receptor beta chains below, sequenced in a study of cytomegalovirus exposure and HLA in healthy donors. PCR amplification relied on 60 Vbeta primers (plus 13 Jbeta primers). Using immunoSEQ multiplex PCR, the repertoire was profiled, and TCRdb retains in-frame clones only, with some absent. The sample has some 160,000 clones; 65% to 80% are singletons. Input material: PBMCs. These receptors were taken from a woman aged 40 to 50 in good health and CMV-seronegative.

This clone was observed once. The chain employs TRBV4-2 and TRBJ2-7; maybe TRBD2 (5 bases). The CDR3 runs to 15 residues. Between the trimmed V and J ends, which lost 0 bases and 6 bases, there was a span of 15 bases. The germline gives CDR1 LGHNA, CDR2 YNFKEQ. The CDR3 bases are TGTGCCAGCAGCCAAGACGGCGAGGGAGCGGCCGAGCAGTACTTC. Translated, it gives CASSQDGEGAAEQYF.

The chain combines TRBV30 with TRBJ2-3; 10 nucleotides line up with TRBD1. J lost 3 bases, V lost 8 bases, and 8 bases had no gene match. The length of the CDR3 is 14 residues. In germline, CDR1 is GTSNPN, CDR2 SVGIG (reference sequence). CDR3 sequence reads: CAQARDRGTDTQYF. DNA of the CDR3: TGTGCCCAAGCGCGGGACAGGGGAACAGATACGCAGTATTTT.

This sequence joins TRBV6-6 and TRBJ2-2; D is uncertain. Germline V gene lookup returns CDR1 MNHNY and CDR2 SVGAGI (reference sequence). There are 15 residues in the CDR3. With 0 bases removed from V and 5 bases from J, the gap between germline ends came to 10 bases. The CDR3 loop reads CASSYSVRVTGELFF. As DNA, the CDR3 is TGTGCCAGCAGTTACTCTGTTAGAGTTACCGGGGAGCTGTTTTTT.

The genes are TRBV7-3 and TRBJ2-3; 12 bases match TRBD2. The CDR3 is made up of 18 amino acids. Unmatched junction bases numbered 10, after V lost 5 bases and J lost 1 base. In germline, CDR1 is SGHTA, CDR2 FQGTGA. CDR3 nucleotide sequence: TGTGCCAGCAGCCCGCGTCTAGCGGGAGGGAAGCGCACAGATACGCAGTATTTT. It is translated as CASSPRLAGGKRTDTQYF.

With respect to this clone: Additional DNA sequences in this sample encode the identical CDR3. The V gene is TRBV6-5, the J gene TRBJ2-7; 7 bases are a match to TRBD1. Germline loops: CDR1 MNHEY, CDR2 SVGAGI. The CDR3 contains 13 residues. With V trimmed by 5 bases and J by 3 bases, 4 bases remained unmatched. In DNA form, the CDR3 reads TGTGCCAGCAGTCGGACAGGCAGCTACGAGCAGTACTTC. This translates into CASSRTGSYEQYF.

The CDR3 DNA is TGTGCCAGCAGTACCTCGGTGAACACTGAAGCTTTCTTT. Residues: CASSTSVNTEAFF. The chain couples TRBV6-4 to TRBJ1-1, with D unclear. Germline lookup yields CDR1 MRHNA and CDR2 SNTAGT. V was trimmed by 5 bases and J by 0 bases, leaving 7 bases between them. The CDR3 totals 13 residues.

The chain has TRBV9 and TRBJ2-7; TRBD2 matches 10 bases. The CDR3 runs 15 residues. Germline CDR1 reads SGDLS; CDR2 reads YYNGEE. The junction had 5 bases not matched to a gene; V was cut back by 3 bases and J by 2 bases. CDR3 nucleotides: TGTGCCAGCAGCGCCCGGACTAGCGGTCCCTACGAGCAGTACTTC. This translates into CASSARTSGPYEQYF. Filled out from reference TRBV9 and TRBJ2-7, the complete variable domain reads DSGVTQTPKHLITATGQRVTLRCSPRSGDLSVYWYQQSLDQGLQFLIQYYNGEERAKGNILERFSAQQFPDLHSELNLSSLELGDSALYFCASSARTSGPYEQYFGPGTRLTVT.

This clone was counted once. The chain carries TRBV5-4 and TRBJ1-1, with no clear D. From germline, CDR1 is SGHNT and CDR2 YYREEE (reference sequence). Between the trimmed V and J ends, which lost 0 bases and 0 bases, there was a span of 9 bases. CDR3 length: 15 residues. Here the CDR3 reads CASSLVPGLNTEAFF. CDR3 DNA: TGTGCCAGCAGCTTGGTCCCGGGGTTGAACACTGAAGCTTTCTTT.

V is TRBV5-1 and J is TRBJ2-7; 8 bases match TRBD1. Trimming removed 7 bases from V and 2 bases from J; junction bases left unmatched: 8. The V gene's germline CDR1 is SGHRS and CDR2 YFSETQ. CDR3 size: 14 residues. CDR3 loop: CASAVGTGTYEQYF. Here the CDR3 DNA reads TGCGCCAGCGCTGTCGGGACAGGAACCTACGAGCAGTACTTC.

The chain has TRBV10-2 and TRBJ2-1, with TRBD1 matching over 8 bases. After removal of 3 bases from V and 7 bases from J, the junction contained 5 bases not matched to a gene. Germline-derived CDR1 and CDR2 are WSHSY and SAAADI. CDR3 length equals 14 residues. In DNA form, the CDR3 reads TGCGCCAGCAGTGACGGACAGGGATTAAATGAGCAGTTCTTC. Its protein is CASSDGQGLNEQFF.

This chain uses TRBV4-2 with TRBJ2-5, with 7 nucleotides matching TRBD1. This CDR3 has 15 residues. J gave up 2 bases and V 0 bases, and 3 bases lay outside the gene matches. Germline CDR1 and CDR2: LGHNA and YNFKEQ. CDR3: CASSQDPDRQETQYF. In DNA form, the CDR3 reads TGTGCCAGCAGCCAAGACCCGGACAGGCAAGAGACCCAGTACTTC.

This clone was observed a few times. The rearrangement uses TRBV12-5 and TRBJ2-1, with D possibly matching TRBD1 (5 bases). Trimming removed 6 bases at V and 9 bases at J, with 9 bases between. Germline V gene lookup returns CDR1 LGHNT and CDR2 FRNRAP. This CDR3 has 11 amino acids. This CDR3 is CASGYQGEQFF. CDR3 sequence (DNA): TGTGCTAGTGGCTATCAGGGTGAGCAGTTCTTC.

CDR3 in amino acids: CARSLFRTEADYGYTF. The DNA for the CDR3 is TGTGCCAGAAGCTTGTTCCGGACAGAGGCTGACTATGGCTACACCTTC. The chain recombines TRBV5-3 with TRBJ1-2, with D possibly TRBD1 on 6 matching bases. TRBV5-3 is treated as an ORF (open reading frame) with a function not yet certain. This CDR3 has 16 residues. Trimming took 1 base from V and 3 from J, leaving 16 bases between them.

CDR3 coding DNA: TGTGCCAGCAGCCTCCAGGGGGCCGATCCCTACGAGCAGTACTTC. This sequence encodes CASSLQGADPYEQYF. The V and J genes are TRBV27 and TRBJ2-7; 8 bases align to TRBD1. J gave up 2 bases and V 6 bases, and 9 bases lay outside the gene matches. Germline V gene sequence: CDR1 MNHEY, CDR2 SMNVEV (reference sequence). The CDR3 consists of 15 residues.

The rearrangement uses TRBV9 and TRBJ1-6; TRBD1 agrees at 7 bases. This CDR3 has 15 amino acids. V shed 3 bases, J shed 7 bases, and the junction held 7 bases outside the gene matches. Germline CDR1 is SGDLS and CDR2 is YYNGEE. CDR3 in DNA: TGTGCCAGCAGCGCCGACAGGGTGAGAAATTCACCCCTCCACTTT. It translates to CASSADRVRNSPLHF. Drawing the rest from reference TRBV9 and TRBJ1-6, the complete variable domain is DSGVTQTPKHLITATGQRVTLRCSPRSGDLSVYWYQQSLDQGLQFLIQYYNGEERAKGNILERFSAQQFPDLHSELNLSSLELGDSALYFCASSADRVRNSPLHFGNGTRLTVT.

The chain carries TRBV7-9 and TRBJ2-7; D gene uncertain. Germline V gene data show CDR1 as SEHNR and CDR2 as FQNEAQ (reference sequence). The CDR3 length is 13 residues. The V gene lost 0 bases and the J gene lost 7 bases, with 10 bases spanning the gap. CDR3: CASSLAPTSEQYF. CDR3 bases: TGTGCCAGCAGCTTAGCGCCTACCTCTGAGCAGTACTTC.

This clone was seen a single time. The chain combines TRBV5-1 with TRBJ1-1, with D perhaps TRBD1 (5 bases). Deletions cut 3 bases from V and 6 bases from J, with 18 bases between. The V gene's germline CDR1 is SGHRS and CDR2 YFSETQ. This CDR3 has 15 amino acids. CDR3 amino acids: CASSSGGLPSPEAFF. The CDR3 DNA sequence: TGCGCCAGCAGCTCGGGGGGACTCCCCTCTCCTGAAGCTTTCTTT.

This sequence joins TRBV5-4 and TRBJ2-7; a weak D match, TRBD2 (7 bases). V lost 2 bases to trimming and J lost 2 bases, with 17 bases between them. The germline V gene has CDR1 SGHNT and CDR2 YYREEE (reference sequence). The CDR3 is 16 amino acids. In nucleotides, the CDR3 is TGTGCCAGCAGCTTAGGGAGGGGGGCCGGCGCCTACGAGCAGTACTTC. This sequence encodes CASSLGRGAGAYEQYF.

The V gene is TRBV14, the J gene TRBJ2-3; 13 bases align to TRBD2. The CDR3 totals 18 residues. With V trimmed by 0 bases and J by 6 bases, 9 bases remained unmatched. Germline values: CDR1 SGHDN, CDR2 FVKESK. CDR3 DNA: TGTGCCAGCAGCCAAGATCAACTAGCGGGAGGGAGATTGGATACGCAGTATTTT. It encodes CASSQDQLAGGRLDTQYF. Based on the CDR3 plus reference TRBV14 and TRBJ2-3, the full variable domain is EAGVTQFPSHSVIEKGQTVTLRCDPISGHDNLYWYRRVMGKEIKFLLHFVKESKQDESGMPNNRFLAERTGGTYSTLKVQPAELEDSGVYFCASSQDQLAGGRLDTQYFGPGTRLTVL.

The V call is TRBV15, the J call TRBJ2-2, with TRBD2 matching over 10 bases. After removal of 1 base from V and 5 bases from J, the junction contained 16 bases not matched to a gene. This CDR3 is built from 20 residues. Per germline, CDR1 LNHNV and CDR2 YYDKDF (reference sequence). CDR3: CATSRVPGAEAGGYTGELFF. In DNA form, the CDR3 reads TGTGCCACCAGCAGAGTCCCCGGGGCCGAAGCGGGAGGGTATACCGGGGAGCTGTTTTTT.